A selection of T cell receptor beta chains follows, all from one sample in a study of blood T cell repertoires in COVID-19. TCRdb's table, derived via immunoSEQ multiplex PCR, lists solely in-frame clones and lacks some. The sample yields under 250,000 clones, around four fifths seen once. The sequenced material came from peripheral blood. Every receptor here comes from a man aged 45 to 65 with acute or convalescent COVID-19. The CDR3 runs from the conserved cysteine through the conserved F or W. A D gene is named only where the DNA matches it firmly. Not every row has a clone size; where given, it reads once, few, many or a size class.

j_call,d_call,clone_size,v_call,cdr3_nt,cdr3_aa
TRBJ2-7,TRBD2,-,TRBV18,TGTGCCAGCTCACTTCCCGGACTAGCGGGAGGGTCCGAGCAGTACTTC,CASSLPGLAGGSEQYF
TRBJ1-2,-,-,TRBV20-1,TGCAGTACTACAGGCTATGGCTACACCTTC,CSTTGYGYTF
TRBJ2-3,-,-,TRBV21-1,TGTGCCAGCAGCAAAGAAGGAGGGGAGGGCACAGATACGCAGTATTTT,CASSKEGGEGTDTQYF
TRBJ1-5,-,-,TRBV18,TGTGCCAGCTCACCGAGGAGTAGGGCGACAGGTAGCAATCAGCCCCAGCATTTT,CASSPRSRATGSNQPQHF
TRBJ1-6,-,-,TRBV13,TGTGCCAGCAGCTTGACCAGGGTGTACTCACCCCTCCACTTT,CASSLTRVYSPLHF
TRBJ2-7,-,-,TRBV6-5,TGTGCCAGCAGCCGAGGGCCCCGCTACGAGCAGTACTTC,CASSRGPRYEQYF
TRBJ1-5,TRBD1,-,TRBV5-1,TGCGCCAGCAGCCCCGGGACAGGGTTTCAGCCCCAGCATTTT,CASSPGTGFQPQHF
TRBJ1-5,-,-,TRBV28,TGTGCCAGCAGTGGGGGTGGGGGGGCGGATCAGCCCCAGCATTTT,CASSGGGGADQPQHF
TRBJ1-1,-,-,TRBV19,TGTGCCAGTAGTCGGGACATTGACACTGAAGCTTTCTTT,CASSRDIDTEAFF
TRBJ1-1,TRBD1,few,TRBV6-6,TGTGCCGGAGGACAGGGAAGTGAAGCTTTCTTT,CAGGQGSEAFF
TRBJ2-1,TRBD2,-,TRBV11-2,TGTGTTAGCGGGAGGATCGACAATGAGCAGTTCTTC,CVSGRIDNEQFF
TRBJ2-1,-,-,TRBV14,TGTGCCAGCAGCACCCAAGGGGATGAGCAGTTCTTC,CASSTQGDEQFF
TRBJ1-2,TRBD1,-,TRBV12-3/TRBV12-4,TGTGCCAGCACCGAGACAGGGACCTATGGCTACACCTTC,CASTETGTYGYTF
TRBJ1-1,-,-,TRBV15,TGTGCCACCCGATTAACAATGAACACTGAAGCTTTCTTT,CATRLTMNTEAFF
TRBJ1-2,-,-,TRBV12-3/TRBV12-4,TGTGCCAGCAGTTTTCGACAGAACTATGGCTACACCTTC,CASSFRQNYGYTF
TRBJ1-2,-,-,TRBV4-2,TGTGCCAGCAGCCAAAGGCCCAGGGGAGAGGTAGAGGGCTACACCTTC,CASSQRPRGEVEGYTF
TRBJ2-7,-,-,TRBV14,TGTGCCAGCAGCCTGCAGGGTTACGAGCAGTACTTC,CASSLQGYEQYF
TRBJ1-1,TRBD1,-,TRBV7-6,TGTGCCAGCAGCGCAACAGGGGGAACTGAAGCTTTCTTT,CASSATGGTEAFF
TRBJ1-2,-,-,TRBV6-5,TGTGCCAGCAGCGACACGGGGGTCCGTGGCTACACCTTC,CASSDTGVRGYTF
TRBJ1-6,-,-,TRBV27,TGTGCCAGCAGTTCACCCGCGGGGGGGTCACCCCTCCACTTT,CASSSPAGGSPLHF
TRBJ1-5,-,-,TRBV18,TGTGCCAGCAGGCAGGGCAATCAGCCCCAGCATTTT,CASRQGNQPQHF
TRBJ2-2,-,-,TRBV9,TGTGCCAGCAGCGATCGCTCGCGGGTGAACACCGGGGAGCTGTTTTTT,CASSDRSRVNTGELFF
TRBJ2-1,TRBD2,once,TRBV11-3,TGTGCCAGCAGCTCCCGGACTAGTGGTAATGAGCAGTTCTTC,CASSSRTSGNEQFF
TRBJ1-1,TRBD1,-,TRBV11-3,TGTGCCAGCACACAGGGGCCCGAAGCTTTCTTT,CASTQGPEAFF
TRBJ2-6,-,-,TRBV6-4,TGTGCCAGCAGTGACGACAGCCTAAACTCTGGGGCCAACGTCCTGACTTTC,CASSDDSLNSGANVLTF
TRBJ1-2,-,few,TRBV27,TGTGCCAGCAGTTTTGGGGGGAGCTATGGCTACACCTTC,CASSFGGSYGYTF
TRBJ2-4,-,-,TRBV5-8,TGTGCCAGCAGCTTGGCTGGGAGGAACATTCAGTACTTC,CASSLAGRNIQYF
TRBJ2-7,TRBD1,-,TRBV18,TGTGCCAGCTCACCTGGACAGGGGAGCGAGCAGTACTTC,CASSPGQGSEQYF
TRBJ1-3,-,-,TRBV10-3,TGTGCCATCAAACAGACAGCTTCCCCTACTCTCACTGGAAACACCATATATTTT,CAIKQTASPTLTGNTIYF
TRBJ2-1,TRBD2,-,TRBV7-3,TGTGCCAGCAGCTCGAGCCCGGGACTAGCGGGAAGAAGGAATGAGCAGTTCTTC,CASSSSPGLAGRRNEQFF
TRBJ1-1,-,once,TRBV7-9,TGTGCCAGCAGCTTAGAGCGGGATACTGAAGCTTTCTTT,CASSLERDTEAFF
TRBJ2-1,-,-,TRBV7-3,TGTGCCAGCAGCTTAATGGGAGGCTCCTACAATGAGCAGTTCTTC,CASSLMGGSYNEQFF
TRBJ1-1,TRBD1,-,TRBV6-5,TGTGCCAGCACCAAAGACAGGGGGGATAGTGAAGCTTTCTTT,CASTKDRGDSEAFF
TRBJ1-6,-,-,TRBV7-9,TGTGCCAGCAGCCTTTACATGGCTTCCCTCCACTTT,CASSLYMASLHF
TRBJ2-7,TRBD2,-,TRBV7-6,TGTGCCAGCAGCATACTTAGCGGGTCCTCCTACGAGCAGTACTTC,CASSILSGSSYEQYF
TRBJ2-3,TRBD1,-,TRBV7-3,TGTGCCAGCAGCTTAACGTTTGGTCCCCGGACAGGGAGAGGGTATTTT,CASSLTFGPRTGRGYF
TRBJ1-6,-,many,TRBV3-1/TRBV3-2,TGTGCCAGCAGCCAAGGTGGAGGGGATTATTCACCCCTCCACTTT,CASSQGGGDYSPLHF
TRBJ2-7,TRBD2,-,TRBV10-2,TGCGCCACCAGGTCGAGGGTACTAGCGGGAGACGAGCAGTACTTC,CATRSRVLAGDEQYF
TRBJ1-1,-,few,TRBV7-8,TGTGCCAGCAGCGAGACAGGCTCCGGCACTGAAGCTTTCTTT,CASSETGSGTEAFF
TRBJ2-7,-,-,TRBV27,TGTGCCAGCAGCGACGGGGATCCCATTTTCTACGAGCAGTACTTC,CASSDGDPIFYEQYF
TRBJ2-7,-,-,TRBV21-1,TGTGCCAGCAGCAAAGGGACAGGGGGCGCCGCATACGAGCAGTACTTC,CASSKGTGGAAYEQYF
TRBJ2-7,TRBD1,-,TRBV3-1/TRBV3-2,TGTGCCAGCACCGGACAGGGAATCGGCTCCTACGAGCAGTACTTC,CASTGQGIGSYEQYF
TRBJ2-7,TRBD1,-,TRBV7-8,TGTGCCAGCTCAGGGACAGGGGGCGTCTACGAGCAGTACTTC,CASSGTGGVYEQYF
TRBJ2-1,-,-,TRBV9,TGTGCCAGCAGCGTAGTGGCGGGGACCTGGGACTCCTACAATGAGCAGTTCTTC,CASSVVAGTWDSYNEQFF
TRBJ2-7,TRBD1,once,TRBV18,TGTGCCAGCTCACCCTTTTCACAGGGGAACGAGCAGTACTTC,CASSPFSQGNEQYF
TRBJ1-2,-,once,TRBV24-1,TGTGCCACCAGTGATCGGACAGTGAGTGGCTACACCTTC,CATSDRTVSGYTF
TRBJ2-1,TRBD2,-,TRBV5-1,TGCGCCAGCAGCTCACTAGCGGTGCCAAGCTCCTACAATGAGCAGTTCTTC,CASSSLAVPSSYNEQFF
TRBJ2-7,TRBD1,few,TRBV28,TGTGCCAGCACGGGGACAGCCTACGAGCAGTACTTC,CASTGTAYEQYF
TRBJ2-7,-,few,TRBV28,TGTGCCAGCGTCCTTTCGAGCGGTTCCTACGAGCAGTACTTC,CASVLSSGSYEQYF
TRBJ1-1,-,-,TRBV7-3,TGTGCCTCCCTAGCGGGCCCCCAGAACACTGAAGCTTTCTTT,CASLAGPQNTEAFF
TRBJ2-5,TRBD2,-,TRBV27,TGTGCCAGCAGAGCGGGGAACGGGTTCCAAGAGACCCAGTACTTC,CASRAGNGFQETQYF
TRBJ2-1,TRBD1,-,TRBV7-9,TGTGCCAGCAGCTTAGGAGGGACAGGGGGCCTAAATGAGCAGTTCTTC,CASSLGGTGGLNEQFF
TRBJ1-2,-,once,TRBV18,TGTGCCAGCTCACCAAGGGAGAACTATGGCTACACCTTC,CASSPRENYGYTF
TRBJ1-5,-,-,TRBV6-5,TGTGCCAGCAGTCCGGGGACTCCTAGCAATCAGCCCCAGCATTTT,CASSPGTPSNQPQHF
TRBJ1-4,-,-,TRBV7-9,TGTGCCAGCAGCTCCCAGGGCTTTAATGAAAAACTGTTTTTT,CASSSQGFNEKLFF